This T cell receptor beta chain was identified during a study of cytomegalovirus exposure and HLA in healthy donors. Study observations and caveats: Most of the TCR beta V segments (in an earlier analysis) were productive either about 87% or about 30% of the time. Certain indistinguishable V segments, among them TRBV6-2 and TRBV6-3, were excluded.

The CDR3 consists of 17 residues. Germline values: CDR1 SEHNR, CDR2 FQNEAQ (reference sequence). V gave up 4 bases and J gave up 0 bases; unmatched junction bases: 8. PCR used 60 Vbeta primers and 13 Jbeta primers. Repertoires were generated with immunoSEQ multiplex PCR, while TCRdb's copy carries only in-frame clones and drops some. The sample has tens of thousands of clones, 70% to 75% seen once; the top ten hold under 8%. On this clone itself: The antigen remains undetermined.

This sequence was found in a man aged 25 to 45 in good health and CMV-seropositive. Sequencing was carried out using PBMCs. J is TRBJ2-2 and V is TRBV7-9; 7 bases agree with TRBD1. The CDR3 sequence: CASSSALGQSNTGELFF. In DNA, the CDR3 is TGTGCCAGCAGCTCCGCCTTGGGACAGTCGAACACCGGGGAGCTGTTTTTT.